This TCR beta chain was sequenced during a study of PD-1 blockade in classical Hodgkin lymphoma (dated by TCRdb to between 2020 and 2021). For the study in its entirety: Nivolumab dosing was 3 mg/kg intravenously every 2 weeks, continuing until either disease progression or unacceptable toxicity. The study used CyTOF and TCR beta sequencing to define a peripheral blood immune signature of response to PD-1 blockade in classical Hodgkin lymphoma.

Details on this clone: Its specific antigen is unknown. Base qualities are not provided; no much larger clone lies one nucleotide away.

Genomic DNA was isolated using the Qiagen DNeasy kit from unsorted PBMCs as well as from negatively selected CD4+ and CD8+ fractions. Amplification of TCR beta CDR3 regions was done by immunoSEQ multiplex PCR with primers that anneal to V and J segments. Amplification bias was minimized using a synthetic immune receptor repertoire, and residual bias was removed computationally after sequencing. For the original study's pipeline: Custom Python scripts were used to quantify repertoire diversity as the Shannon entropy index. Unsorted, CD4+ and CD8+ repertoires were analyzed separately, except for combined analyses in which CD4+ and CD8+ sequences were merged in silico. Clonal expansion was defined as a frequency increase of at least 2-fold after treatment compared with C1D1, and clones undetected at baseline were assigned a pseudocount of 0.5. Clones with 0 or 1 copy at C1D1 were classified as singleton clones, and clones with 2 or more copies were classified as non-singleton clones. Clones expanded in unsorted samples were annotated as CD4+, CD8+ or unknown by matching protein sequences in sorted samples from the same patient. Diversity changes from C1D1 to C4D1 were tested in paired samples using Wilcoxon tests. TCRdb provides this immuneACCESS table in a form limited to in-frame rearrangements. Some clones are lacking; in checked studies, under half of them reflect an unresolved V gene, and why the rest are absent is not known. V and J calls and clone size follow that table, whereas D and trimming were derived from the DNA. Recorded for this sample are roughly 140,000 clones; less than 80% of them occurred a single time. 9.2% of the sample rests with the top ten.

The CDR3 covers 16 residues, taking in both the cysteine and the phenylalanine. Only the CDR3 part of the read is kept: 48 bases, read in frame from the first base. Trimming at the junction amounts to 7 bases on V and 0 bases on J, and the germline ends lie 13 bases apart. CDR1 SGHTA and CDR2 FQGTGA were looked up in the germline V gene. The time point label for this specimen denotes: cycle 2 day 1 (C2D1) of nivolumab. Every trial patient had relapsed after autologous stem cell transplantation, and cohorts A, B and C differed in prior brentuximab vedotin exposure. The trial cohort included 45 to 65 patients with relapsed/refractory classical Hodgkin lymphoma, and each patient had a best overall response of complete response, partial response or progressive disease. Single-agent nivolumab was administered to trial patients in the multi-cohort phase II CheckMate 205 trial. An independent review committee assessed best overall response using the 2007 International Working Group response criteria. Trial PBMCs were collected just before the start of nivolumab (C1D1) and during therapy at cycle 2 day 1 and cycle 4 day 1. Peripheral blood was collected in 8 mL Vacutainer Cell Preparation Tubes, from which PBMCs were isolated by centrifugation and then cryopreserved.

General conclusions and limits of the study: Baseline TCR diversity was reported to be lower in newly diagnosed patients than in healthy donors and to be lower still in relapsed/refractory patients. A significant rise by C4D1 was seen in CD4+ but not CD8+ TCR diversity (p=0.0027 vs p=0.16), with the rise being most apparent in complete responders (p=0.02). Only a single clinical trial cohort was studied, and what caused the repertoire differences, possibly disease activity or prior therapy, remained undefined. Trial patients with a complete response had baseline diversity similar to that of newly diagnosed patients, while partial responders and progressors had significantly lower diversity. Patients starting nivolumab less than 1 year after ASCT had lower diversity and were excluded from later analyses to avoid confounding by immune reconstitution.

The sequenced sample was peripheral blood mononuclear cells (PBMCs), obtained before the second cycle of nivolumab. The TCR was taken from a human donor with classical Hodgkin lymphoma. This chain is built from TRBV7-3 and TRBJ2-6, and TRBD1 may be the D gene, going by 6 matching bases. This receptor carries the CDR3 CASIRGSFSGANVLTF. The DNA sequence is TGTGCCAGCATCAGGGGTTCTTTCTCTGGGGCCAACGTCCTGACTTTC.